This T cell receptor (beta chain) comes out of a study of cytomegalovirus exposure and HLA in healthy donors. General study points: An analysis done earlier found most TCR beta V segments productive about 87% or about 30% of the time.

Germline V gene sequence: CDR1 MNHEY, CDR2 SVGAGI. This CDR3 has 14 amino acids. The V end was cut by 5 bases, the J end by 5 bases, with 13 bases between. This clone was seen just once. Its target is not known. The PCR ran on 60 Vbeta and 13 Jbeta primers. The data were produced by immunoSEQ multiplex PCR, yet TCRdb's version contains in-frame clones alone and is incomplete. The sample consists of roughly 110,000 clones, about 74% of them appearing once. The gene calls are TRBV6-5 and TRBJ2-1; TRBD2 is a possible D gene (6 bases). The sample was PBMCs. This TCR derives from a woman between 35 and 50 years old in good health and CMV-seropositive. The CDR3 DNA sequence: TGTGCCAGCAGTCTGGGGGGTGCCAACAATGAGCAGTTCTTC. It encodes CASSLGGANNEQFF.